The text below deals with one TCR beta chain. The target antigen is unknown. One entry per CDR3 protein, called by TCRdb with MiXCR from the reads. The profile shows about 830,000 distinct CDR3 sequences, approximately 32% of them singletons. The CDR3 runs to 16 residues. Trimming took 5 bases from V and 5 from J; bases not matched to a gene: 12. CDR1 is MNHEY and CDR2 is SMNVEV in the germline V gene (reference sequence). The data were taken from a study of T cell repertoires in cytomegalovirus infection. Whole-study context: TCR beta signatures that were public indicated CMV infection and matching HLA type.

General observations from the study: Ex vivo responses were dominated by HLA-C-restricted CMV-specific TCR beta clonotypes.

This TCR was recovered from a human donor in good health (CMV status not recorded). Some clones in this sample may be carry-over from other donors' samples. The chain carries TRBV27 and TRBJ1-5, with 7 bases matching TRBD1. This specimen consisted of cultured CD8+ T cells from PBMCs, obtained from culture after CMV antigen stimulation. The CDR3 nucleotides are TGTGCCAGCAGTCCCCAAGCCCCAGGGGGATATCAGCCCCAGCATTTT. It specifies CASSPQAPGGYQPQHF.